These 29 T cell receptor beta chains were sequenced from one sample in a study of beta chain features in type 1 diabetes. These receptors are not linked to any known antigen. Study-level points and caveats: In all four CD4+ subsets, TCRB CDR3 length was significantly, moderately reduced in type 1 diabetes.

Expressed TCRB transcripts were sequenced because the entire RNA isolate underwent reverse transcription. Measured with immunoSEQ multiplex PCR; TCRdb has only the in-frame clones, and not every one. The sample includes 200,000 to 300,000 clones, roughly 21% of them seen just once. The sample taken for sequencing was naive CD4+ T cells from blood. The source is a woman between 40 and 55 years old with type 1 diabetes.

On this clone itself: Within the sample, other DNA sequences also encode this same CDR3. The chain joins TRBV7-2 to TRBJ2-1; D gene ambiguous. Germline lookup yields CDR1 SGHTA and CDR2 FQGNSA. The V end was cut by 0 bases, the J end by 6 bases, with 3 bases between. The CDR3 covers 12 residues. CDR3: CASSLASNEQFF. The DNA for the CDR3 is TGTGCCAGCAGCTTAGCGAGCAATGAGCAGTTCTTC.

The chain is built from TRBV6-5 and TRBJ1-6; 10 bases match TRBD1. Trimming took 5 bases from V and 5 from J; bases not matched to a gene: 3. CDR1 is MNHEY, CDR2 SVGAGI, per germline. The CDR3 runs to 15 residues. The CDR3 sequence is CASSPGTGDNSPLHF. The CDR3 nucleotides read TGTGCCAGCAGTCCCGGGACAGGGGATAATTCACCCCTCCACTTT.

The V and J genes are TRBV14 and TRBJ2-3; the match to TRBD2 covers 7 bases. Losses at the gene ends were 1 base for V and 4 bases for J; bases not matched to a gene: 8. The CDR3 covers 16 residues. CDR1 is SGHDN, CDR2 FVKESK, per germline. DNA of the CDR3: TGTGCCAGCAGCCAAGTGAGAACTAGCGCGGCAGATACGCAGTATTTT. Translation gives CASSQVRTSAADTQYF.

The chain carries TRBV9 and TRBJ2-2; 10 bases line up with TRBD1. Per the germline V gene, CDR1 is SGDLS and CDR2 is YYNGEE. The CDR3 has 14 amino acids. After removal of 10 bases from V and 4 bases from J, the junction contained 7 bases not matched to a gene. The CDR3: CAARQGAATGELFF. For the CDR3, the DNA is TGTGCCGCTCGACAGGGGGCGGCCACCGGGGAGCTGTTTTTT. The full variable domain, with the rest looked up from reference TRBV9 and TRBJ2-2, is DSGVTQTPKHLITATGQRVTLRCSPRSGDLSVYWYQQSLDQGLQFLIQYYNGEERAKGNILERFSAQQFPDLHSELNLSSLELGDSALYFCAARQGAATGELFFGEGSRLTVL.

This clone has just one count. The gene calls are TRBV18 and TRBJ1-2; 11 bases line up with TRBD1. This CDR3 has 14 amino acids. V gave up 6 bases and J gave up 3 bases; unmatched junction bases: 3. Germline V lookup: CDR1 KGHSH, CDR2 LQKENI. DNA for the CDR3: TGTGCCAGCTCGTTGGGACAGGGGGACTATGGCTACACCTTC. It yields the protein CASSLGQGDYGYTF.

The chain carries TRBV4-1 and TRBJ1-1; D uncertain. The CDR3 totals 14 residues. Trimming removed 2 bases at V and 0 bases at J, with 7 bases between. Germline values: CDR1 MGHRA, CDR2 YSYEKL. CDR3 coding DNA: TGCGCCAGCAGCCAAATGTCCATGAACACTGAAGCTTTCTTT. Translating gives CASSQMSMNTEAFF.

This clone was recorded a few times. This specimen includes other DNA sequences encoding the same CDR3. V gene TRBV29-1 combines with J gene TRBJ1-2; perhaps TRBD1 as D (5 bases). The CDR3 covers 12 residues. Trimming stripped 3 bases from V and 4 bases from J, with 9 bases between. Per germline, CDR1 SQVTM and CDR2 ANQGSEA. CDR3: CSVESDSYGYTF. DNA of the CDR3: TGCAGCGTTGAGAGTGACAGCTATGGCTACACCTTC.

The sample holds a few counts of this clone. The rearrangement links TRBV25-1 to TRBJ2-7, with TRBD1 matching 7 bases. Trimming cost V 3 bases and J 1 base; bases outside gene matches: 3. The CDR3 length is 14 residues. The V gene's germline CDR1 is MGHDK and CDR2 SYGVNS. The CDR3 region has the DNA TGTGCCAGCAGTGAGGGACAGCCATCCTACGAGCAGTACTTC. Translation: CASSEGQPSYEQYF.

This clone showed up just a few times. The rearrangement links TRBV7-2 to TRBJ2-5; possible D gene TRBD1, 6 bases. CDR3 length: 13 amino acids. Germline V CDR1 and CDR2: SGHTA, FQGNSA. Trimming took off 6 bases at V and 0 bases at J, with 8 bases between the two ends. The CDR3 reads CASSGQYQETQYF. CDR3 in DNA: TGTGCCAGCAGTGGACAGTACCAAGAGACCCAGTACTTC.

This clone was seen a few times. This chain uses TRBV4-2 with TRBJ1-1; 8 bases match TRBD1. V lost 4 bases and J lost 3; bases outside the gene matches: 4. The CDR3 is made up of 14 amino acids. In germline, CDR1 is LGHNA, CDR2 YNFKEQ. Here the CDR3 DNA reads TGTGCCAGCAGCCTACAGGGGGGGGACACTGAAGCTTTCTTT. It translates to CASSLQGGDTEAFF.

The DNA of the CDR3 is TGTGCCAGCAGCTTCTTCAATGAGCAGTTCTTC. The encoded protein is CASSFFNEQFF. J is TRBJ2-1 and V is TRBV5-4; D is uncertain. Trimming pared 2 bases from V and 6 bases from J, leaving 3 bases between. This CDR3 region has 11 residues. Germline V gives CDR1 SGHNT, CDR2 YYREEE (reference sequence). The whole variable domain, filled in from reference TRBV5-4 and TRBJ2-1, reads ETGVTQSPTHLIKTRGQQVTLRCSSQSGHNTVSWYQQALGQGPQFIFQYYREEENGRGNFPPRFSGLQFPNYSSELNVNALELDDSALYLCASSFFNEQFFGPGTRLTVL.

The V and J genes are TRBV4-1 and TRBJ2-3; 7 positions match TRBD2. The CDR3 totals 16 residues. The V gene end was trimmed by 3 bases and the J gene end by 2 bases; junction bases not matched to a gene: 8. Germline values: CDR1 MGHRA, CDR2 YSYEKL. In nucleotides, the CDR3 is TGCGCCAGCAGCCATGTGACCGGGACTATCACAGATACGCAGTATTTT. Translating gives CASSHVTGTITDTQYF.

The chain joins TRBV6-5 to TRBJ1-5, with a tentative D call TRBD1 (5 bases). The CDR3 runs to 14 residues. V lost 0 bases, J lost 5 bases, and 8 bases lay in between. In germline, CDR1 is MNHEY, CDR2 SVGAGI. CDR3 in DNA: TGTGCCAGCAGTTACTCGTTCAGGGATCAGCCCCAGCATTTT. Protein sequence: CASSYSFRDQPQHF.

The chain recombines TRBV29-1 with TRBJ2-5, with D perhaps TRBD1 (6 bases). Trimming pared 7 bases from V and 4 bases from J, leaving 10 bases between. CDR1 and CDR2 (germline): SQVTM, ANQGSEA. This CDR3 is built from 11 residues. CDR3 sequence (DNA): TGCAGCGCAGGGGTCGGAGAGACCCAGTACTTC. Its protein is CSAGVGETQYF.

The rearrangement uses TRBV7-2 and TRBJ2-3, with D possibly matching TRBD2 (6 bases). The CDR3 runs 12 residues. The germline V gene has CDR1 SGHTA and CDR2 FQGNSA. V shed 8 bases and J shed 0 bases, with 6 bases lying between them. CDR3 in amino acids: CASGGSTDTQYF. The CDR3 DNA is TGTGCCAGCGGGGGGAGCACAGATACGCAGTATTTT.

This clone has only a few counts. The chain couples TRBV30 to TRBJ1-2; 9 nucleotides agree with TRBD1. This CDR3 is built from 12 residues. Germline assignment: CDR1 GTSNPN and CDR2 SVGIG (reference sequence). In DNA, the CDR3 is TGTGCTCGGGACAGGGCCTTCTATGGCTACACCTTC. It yields the protein CARDRAFYGYTF.

This clone was counted between two and nine times. The chain is built from TRBV29-1 and TRBJ2-1, with D possibly being TRBD1 (6 bases). This CDR3 is built from 12 residues. Between the trimmed V and J ends, which lost 5 bases and 9 bases, there was a span of 14 bases. Germline assignment: CDR1 SQVTM and CDR2 ANQGSEA. DNA of the CDR3: TGCAGCGTTACTTCAGGGGTGGGTGAGCAGTTCTTC. Translating gives CSVTSGVGEQFF.

This clone occurred a few times. The chain carries TRBV29-1 and TRBJ2-3; D might be TRBD2 (6 bases). The germline CDR1 and CDR2 sequences are SQVTM and ANQGSEA. CDR3 length: 13 amino acids. V shed 3 bases and J shed 6 bases, with 13 bases lying between them. CDR3 DNA: TGCAGCGTTGATTCCGGGAGCGGGGATACGCAGTATTTT. Amino acid sequence: CSVDSGSGDTQYF.

The gene calls are TRBV15 and TRBJ2-1; no clear D. Germline CDR1 LNHNV, CDR2 YYDKDF (reference sequence). Deletions cut 4 bases from V and 0 bases from J, with 7 bases between. The CDR3 contains 14 residues. The CDR3 protein is CATSTPSSYNEQFF. As DNA, the CDR3 is TGTGCCACCAGCACCCCGAGCTCCTACAATGAGCAGTTCTTC.

Only a few counts were recorded for this clone. The chain recombines TRBV4-2 with TRBJ2-7; D possibly corresponds to TRBD1 (5 bases). The CDR3 loop spans 16 amino acids. The V end was cut by 0 bases, the J end by 3 bases, with 15 bases between. CDR1 and CDR2 from the germline V gene are LGHNA and YNFKEQ. CDR3: CASSQEWLQGGYEQYF. CDR3 coding DNA: TGTGCCAGCAGCCAAGAGTGGCTCCAGGGTGGCTACGAGCAGTACTTC.

This clone was detected only a few times. The chain carries TRBV30 and TRBJ1-4; D not resolved. Between the trimmed V and J ends, which lost 5 bases and 3 bases, there was a span of 7 bases. Germline V gene data show CDR1 as GTSNPN and CDR2 as SVGIG (reference sequence). The length of the CDR3 is 12 residues. CDR3 protein: CAWDKPNEKLFF. Written as DNA, the CDR3 is TGTGCCTGGGACAAACCTAATGAAAAACTGTTTTTT.

The CDR3 is CASSLWTDRNTIYF. The CDR3 nucleotides are TGTGCCAGCAGCCTGTGGACAGATAGAAACACCATATATTTT. V and J are TRBV9 and TRBJ1-3, with D possibly TRBD1 on 6 matching bases. CDR3 length: 14 residues. The V end lost 4 bases, the J end lost 5 bases, and 13 bases lay between the germline ends. Germline lookup yields CDR1 SGDLS and CDR2 YYNGEE.

This clone was seen more than once but under ten times. Other DNA variants within this sample encode the same CDR3. The chain employs TRBV11-2 and TRBJ2-7; 14 positions agree with TRBD2. The CDR3 is made up of 14 amino acids. Germline assignment: CDR1 SGHAT and CDR2 FQNNGV. V dropped 5 bases and J dropped 7; count of bases not matched to a gene: 4. CDR3 in amino acids: CASSLGLAGVEQYF. The DNA for the CDR3 is TGTGCCAGCAGCCTGGGACTAGCGGGAGTAGAGCAGTACTTC.

There are a few counts of this clone. The rearrangement uses TRBV5-4 and TRBJ2-3, with 10 bases matching TRBD1. V shed 0 bases and J 1 base; nucleotides not matched to a gene: 2. CDR3 length equals 16 residues. The germline V gene encodes CDR1 SGHNT and CDR2 YYREEE (reference sequence). The CDR3 DNA reads as TGTGCCAGCAGCTTGGGTGGGACAGGGGGCACAGATACGCAGTATTTT. This gives the protein CASSLGGTGGTDTQYF.

The V gene is TRBV5-6, the J gene TRBJ2-5, with TRBD2 matching over 7 bases. Losses at the gene ends were 3 bases for V and 5 bases for J; bases not matched to a gene: 7. The germline V gene has CDR1 SGHDT and CDR2 YYEEEE. The CDR3 totals 14 residues. The CDR3 nucleotides read TGTGCCAGCAGCTCCCCCCGGGAGGACGAGACCCAGTACTTC. Protein product: CASSSPREDETQYF.

This clone showed up just a few times. V and J are TRBV5-6 and TRBJ2-7, with D possibly being TRBD2 (6 bases). V was pared by 1 base and J by 2 bases, with 16 bases between. Germline values: CDR1 SGHDT, CDR2 YYEEEE. The CDR3 is made up of 16 amino acids. CDR3 in amino acids: CASSLREAAFTYEQYF. CDR3 nucleotides: TGTGCCAGCAGCTTGAGGGAGGCAGCCTTTACCTACGAGCAGTACTTC.

The chain links TRBV30 to TRBJ2-1; 11 positions match TRBD2. The CDR3 is made up of 15 amino acids. The V gene end was trimmed by 3 bases and the J gene end by 10 bases; junction bases not matched to a gene: 11. Germline CDR1 is GTSNPN and CDR2 is SVGIG (reference sequence). The CDR3 spells CAWRYGSGRAGEQFF. The CDR3, as DNA: TGTGCCTGGAGGTATGGTAGCGGGAGGGCAGGGGAGCAGTTCTTC.

This chain links TRBV5-4 with TRBJ1-2, with 8 nucleotides matching TRBD1. V shed 1 base and J 8 bases; nucleotides not matched to a gene: 7. The CDR3 spans 14 residues. Germline values: CDR1 SGHNT, CDR2 YYREEE (reference sequence). The CDR3 coding sequence is TGTGCCAGCAGCTTGAGAACAGGGGGAGGAGGCTACACCTTC. Protein sequence: CASSLRTGGGGYTF.

The chain is built from TRBV7-3 and TRBJ1-1; D not resolved. Trimming cost V 5 bases and J 0 bases, with 7 bases left between them. This CDR3 comprises 13 residues. Germline assignment: CDR1 SGHTA and CDR2 FQGTGA. The CDR3 DNA reads as TGTGCCAGCAGCGACACCTTGAACACTGAAGCTTTCTTT. Residues: CASSDTLNTEAFF.